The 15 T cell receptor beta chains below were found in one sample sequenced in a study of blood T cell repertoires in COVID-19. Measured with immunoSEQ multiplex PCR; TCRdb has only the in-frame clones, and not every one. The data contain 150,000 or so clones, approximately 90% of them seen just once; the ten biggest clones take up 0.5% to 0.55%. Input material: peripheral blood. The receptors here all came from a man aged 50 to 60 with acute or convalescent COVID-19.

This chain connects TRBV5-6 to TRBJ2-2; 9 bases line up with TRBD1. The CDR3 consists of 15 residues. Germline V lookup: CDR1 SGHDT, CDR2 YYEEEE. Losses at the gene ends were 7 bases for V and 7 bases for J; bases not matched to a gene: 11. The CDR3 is CASLRTGTGIGELFF. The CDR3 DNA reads TGTGCCAGCCTTCGCACCGGGACAGGGATCGGGGAGCTGTTTTTT.

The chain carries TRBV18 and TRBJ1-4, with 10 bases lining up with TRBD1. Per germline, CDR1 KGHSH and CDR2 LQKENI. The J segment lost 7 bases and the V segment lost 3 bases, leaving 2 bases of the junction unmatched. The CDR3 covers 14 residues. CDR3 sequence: CASSPWTGGEKLFF. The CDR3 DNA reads TGTGCCAGCTCACCTTGGACAGGGGGTGAAAAACTGTTTTTT. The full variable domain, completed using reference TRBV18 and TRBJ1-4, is NAGVMQNPRHLVRRRGQEARLRCSPMKGHSHVYWYRQLPEEGLKFMVYLQKENIIDESGMPKERFSAEFPKEGPSILRIQQVVRGDSAAYFCASSPWTGGEKLFFGSGTQLSVL.

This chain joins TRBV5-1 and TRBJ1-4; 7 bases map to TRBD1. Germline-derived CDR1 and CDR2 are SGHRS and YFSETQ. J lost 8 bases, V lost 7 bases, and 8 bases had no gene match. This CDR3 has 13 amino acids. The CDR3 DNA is TGCGCCAGCGCCGGGACAGTAAGGGAAAAACTGTTTTTT. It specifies CASAGTVREKLFF.

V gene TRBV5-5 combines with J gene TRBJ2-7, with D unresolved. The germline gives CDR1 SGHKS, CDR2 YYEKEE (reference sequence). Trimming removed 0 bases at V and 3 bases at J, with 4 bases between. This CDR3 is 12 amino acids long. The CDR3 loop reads CASSLASYEQYF. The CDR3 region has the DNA TGTGCCAGCAGCTTGGCCAGCTACGAGCAGTACTTC.

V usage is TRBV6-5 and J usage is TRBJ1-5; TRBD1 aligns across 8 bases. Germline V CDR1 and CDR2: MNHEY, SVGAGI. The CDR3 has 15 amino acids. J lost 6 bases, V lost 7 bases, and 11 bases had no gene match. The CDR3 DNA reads TGTGCCAGCACCATGGGACAGGTCTTTGGTCAGCCCCAGCATTTT. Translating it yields CASTMGQVFGQPQHF.

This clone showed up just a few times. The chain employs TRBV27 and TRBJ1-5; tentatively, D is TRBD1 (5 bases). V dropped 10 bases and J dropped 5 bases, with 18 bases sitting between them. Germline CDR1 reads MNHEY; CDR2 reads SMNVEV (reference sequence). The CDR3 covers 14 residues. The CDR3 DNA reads TGTGCCAACTCATCTAGGGGAGGAGATCAGCCCCAGCATTTT. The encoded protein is CANSSRGGDQPQHF.

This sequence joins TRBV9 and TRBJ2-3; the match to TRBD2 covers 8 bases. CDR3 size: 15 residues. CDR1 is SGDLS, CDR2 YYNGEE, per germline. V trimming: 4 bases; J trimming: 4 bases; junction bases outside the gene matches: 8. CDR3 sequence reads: CASSFRRGASDTQYF. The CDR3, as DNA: TGTGCCAGCAGCTTCCGGCGGGGGGCGTCAGATACGCAGTATTTT.

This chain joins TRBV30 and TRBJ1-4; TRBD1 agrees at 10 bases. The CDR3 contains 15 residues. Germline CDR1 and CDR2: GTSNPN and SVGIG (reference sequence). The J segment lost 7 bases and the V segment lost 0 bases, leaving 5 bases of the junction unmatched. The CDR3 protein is CAWSVFRDRGEKLFF. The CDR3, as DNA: TGTGCCTGGAGTGTGTTCCGGGACAGGGGTGAAAAACTGTTTTTT.

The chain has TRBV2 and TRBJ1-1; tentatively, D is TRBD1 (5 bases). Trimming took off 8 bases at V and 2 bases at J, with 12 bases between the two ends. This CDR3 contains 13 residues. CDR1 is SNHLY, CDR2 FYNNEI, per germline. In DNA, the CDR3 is TGTGCCAGCCAGGTCAGGGAAAACACTGAAGCTTTCTTT. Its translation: CASQVRENTEAFF.

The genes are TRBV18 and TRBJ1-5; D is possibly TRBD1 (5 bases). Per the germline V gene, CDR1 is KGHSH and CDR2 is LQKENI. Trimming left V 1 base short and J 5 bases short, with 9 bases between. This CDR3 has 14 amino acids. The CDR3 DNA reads TGTGCCAGCTCACCACAGGGGTCTGATCAGCCCCAGCATTTT. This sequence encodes CASSPQGSDQPQHF.

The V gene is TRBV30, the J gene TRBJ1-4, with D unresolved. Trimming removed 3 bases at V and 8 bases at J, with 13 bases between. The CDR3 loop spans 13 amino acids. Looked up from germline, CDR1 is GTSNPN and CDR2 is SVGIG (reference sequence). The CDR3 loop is CAWSPSTREKLFF. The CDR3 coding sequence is TGTGCCTGGAGCCCCTCGACCAGGGAAAAACTGTTTTTT.

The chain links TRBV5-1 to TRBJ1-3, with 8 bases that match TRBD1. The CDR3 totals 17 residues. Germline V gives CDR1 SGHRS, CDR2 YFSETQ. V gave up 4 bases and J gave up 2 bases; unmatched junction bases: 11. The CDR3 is CASSPGTGRFAGNTIYF. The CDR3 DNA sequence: TGCGCCAGCAGCCCCGGGACAGGCCGGTTCGCTGGAAACACCATATATTTT.

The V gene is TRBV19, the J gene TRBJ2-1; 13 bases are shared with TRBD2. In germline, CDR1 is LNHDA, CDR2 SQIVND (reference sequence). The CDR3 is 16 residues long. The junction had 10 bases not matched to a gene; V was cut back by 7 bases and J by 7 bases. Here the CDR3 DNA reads TGTGCCAGTACCCAAAGAGGGACTAGCGGGATTAATGAGCAGTTCTTC. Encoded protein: CASTQRGTSGINEQFF.

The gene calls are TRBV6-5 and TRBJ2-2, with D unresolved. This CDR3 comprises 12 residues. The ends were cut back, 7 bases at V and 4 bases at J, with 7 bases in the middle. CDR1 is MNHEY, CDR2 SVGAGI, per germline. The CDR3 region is CASTSSTGELFF. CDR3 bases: TGTGCCAGCACCTCTTCCACCGGGGAGCTGTTTTTT.

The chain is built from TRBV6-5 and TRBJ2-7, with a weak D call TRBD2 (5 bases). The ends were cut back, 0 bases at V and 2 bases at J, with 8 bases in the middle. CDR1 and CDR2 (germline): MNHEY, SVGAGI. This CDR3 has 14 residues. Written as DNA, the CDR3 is TGTGCCAGCAGTTACTCCGGGGTGACCTACGAGCAGTACTTC. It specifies CASSYSGVTYEQYF.